The sequence of this T cell receptor (beta chain) was determined in a study of sequential checkpoint blockade in melanoma. This clone was found a few times. This CDR3 is also generated by other DNA sequences in the sample. Measured with immunoSEQ multiplex PCR; TCRdb has only the in-frame clones, and not every one. The table includes over 30,000 clones, just under 85% detected once. With 5 bases clipped from V and 3 bases from J, the junction kept 6 bases outside the gene matches. The germline V gene encodes CDR1 MNHEY and CDR2 SVGAGI. This CDR3 has 14 residues. Regarding treatment: randomized to nivolumab then ipilimumab (arm A) or the reverse (arm B). Patients had received no earlier DNA-damaging chemotherapy. Sorted cells were live CD3+CD8+, lacking CD19 and CD56, from PBMCs.

The chain combines TRBV6-5 with TRBJ2-7, with TRBD2 matching 8 bases. The sequenced sample was CD8+ T cells sorted from blood (inferred from file names), obtained from a patient given nivolumab and ipilimumab in sequence. The origin of this receptor is a human donor with melanoma. CDR3 residues: CASSRGLAGYEQYF. As DNA, the CDR3 is TGTGCCAGCAGTCGGGGCCTAGCGGGCTACGAGCAGTACTTC.